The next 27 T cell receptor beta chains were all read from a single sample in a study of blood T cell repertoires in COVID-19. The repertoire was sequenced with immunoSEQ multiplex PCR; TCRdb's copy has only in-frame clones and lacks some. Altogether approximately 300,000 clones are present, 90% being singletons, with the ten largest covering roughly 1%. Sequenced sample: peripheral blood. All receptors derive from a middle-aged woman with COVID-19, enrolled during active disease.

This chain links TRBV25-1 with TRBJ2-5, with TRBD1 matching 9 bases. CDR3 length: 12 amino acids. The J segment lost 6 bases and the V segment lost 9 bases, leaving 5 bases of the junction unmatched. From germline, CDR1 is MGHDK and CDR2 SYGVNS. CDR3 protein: CASGTGMKTQYF. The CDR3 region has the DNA TGTGCCAGTGGGACAGGGATGAAGACCCAGTACTTC.

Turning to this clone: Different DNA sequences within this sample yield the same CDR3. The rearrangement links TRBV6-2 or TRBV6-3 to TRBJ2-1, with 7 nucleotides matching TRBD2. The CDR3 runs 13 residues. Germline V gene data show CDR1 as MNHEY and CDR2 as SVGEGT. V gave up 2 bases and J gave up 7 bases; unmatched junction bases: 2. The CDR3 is CASSYGRGNEQFF. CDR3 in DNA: TGTGCCAGCAGTTACGGGCGGGGGAATGAGCAGTTCTTC.

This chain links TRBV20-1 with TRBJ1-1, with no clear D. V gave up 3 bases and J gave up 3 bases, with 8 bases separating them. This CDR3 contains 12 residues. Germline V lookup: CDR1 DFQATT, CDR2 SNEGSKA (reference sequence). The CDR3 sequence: CSASGQYTEAFF. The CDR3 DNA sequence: TGCAGTGCTAGTGGGCAGTACACTGAAGCTTTCTTT.

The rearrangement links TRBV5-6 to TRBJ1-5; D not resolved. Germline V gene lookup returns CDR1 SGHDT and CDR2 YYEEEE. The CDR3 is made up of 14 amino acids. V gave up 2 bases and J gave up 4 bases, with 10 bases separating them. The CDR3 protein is CASSFRHFNQPQHF. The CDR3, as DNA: TGTGCCAGCAGCTTTCGCCACTTTAATCAGCCCCAGCATTTT.

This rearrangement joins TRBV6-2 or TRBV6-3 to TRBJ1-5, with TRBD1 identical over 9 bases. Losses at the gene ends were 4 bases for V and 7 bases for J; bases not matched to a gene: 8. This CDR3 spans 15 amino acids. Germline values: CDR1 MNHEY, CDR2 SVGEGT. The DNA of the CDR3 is TGTGCCAGCAGTTTTACAGGGGGCGCAAGGCAGCCCCAGCATTTT. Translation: CASSFTGGARQPQHF.

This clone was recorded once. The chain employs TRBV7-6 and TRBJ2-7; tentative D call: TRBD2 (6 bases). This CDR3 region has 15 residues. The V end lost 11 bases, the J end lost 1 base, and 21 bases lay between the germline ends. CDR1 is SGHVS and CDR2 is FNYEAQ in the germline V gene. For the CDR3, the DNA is TGTGCCTCCCAGAGGGAGGCAAAAATTTCCTACGAGCAGTACTTC. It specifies CASQREAKISYEQYF.

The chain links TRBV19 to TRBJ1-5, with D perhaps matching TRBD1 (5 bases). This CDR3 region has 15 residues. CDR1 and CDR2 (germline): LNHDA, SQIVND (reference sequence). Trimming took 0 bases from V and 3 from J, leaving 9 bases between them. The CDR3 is CASSIDRATNQPQHF. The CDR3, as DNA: TGTGCCAGTAGTATAGACAGGGCTACCAATCAGCCCCAGCATTTT.

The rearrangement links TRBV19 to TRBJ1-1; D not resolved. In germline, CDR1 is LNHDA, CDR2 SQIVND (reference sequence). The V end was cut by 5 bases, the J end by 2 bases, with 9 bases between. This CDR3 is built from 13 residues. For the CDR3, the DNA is TGTGCCAGTAGTTCCCGTCCTAACACTGAAGCTTTCTTT. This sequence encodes CASSSRPNTEAFF.

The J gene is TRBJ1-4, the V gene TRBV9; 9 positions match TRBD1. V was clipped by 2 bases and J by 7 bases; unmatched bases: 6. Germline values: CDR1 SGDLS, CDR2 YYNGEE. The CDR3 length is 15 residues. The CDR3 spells CASSVGTGLVEKLFF. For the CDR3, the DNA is TGTGCCAGCAGCGTGGGGACAGGGTTAGTTGAAAAACTGTTTTTT.

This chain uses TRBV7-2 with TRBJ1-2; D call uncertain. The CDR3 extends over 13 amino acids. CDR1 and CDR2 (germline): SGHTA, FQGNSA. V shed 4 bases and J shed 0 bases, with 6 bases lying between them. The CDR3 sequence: CASSSTPNYGYTF. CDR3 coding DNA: TGTGCCAGCAGCTCGACACCTAACTATGGCTACACCTTC.

CDR3 protein: CASSPPGSGVTEAFF. The CDR3 DNA follows: TGTGCCAGCAGCCCCCCCGGCAGTGGAGTCACTGAAGCTTTCTTT. The chain joins TRBV7-2 to TRBJ1-1; no definite D call. Germline V gene sequence: CDR1 SGHTA, CDR2 FQGNSA. CDR3 length: 15 residues. V shed 5 bases and J shed 4 bases, with 17 bases lying between them.

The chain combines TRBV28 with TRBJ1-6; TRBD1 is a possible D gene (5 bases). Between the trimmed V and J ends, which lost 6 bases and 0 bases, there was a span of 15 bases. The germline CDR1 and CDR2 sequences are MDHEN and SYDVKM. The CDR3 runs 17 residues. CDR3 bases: TGTGCCAGCAGCTTCGCGCGGGGCAGCTCCTATAATTCACCCCTCCACTTT. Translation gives CASSFARGSSYNSPLHF.

DNA of the CDR3: TGTGCCAGCAGAAAACAGGGGTATGGCTACACCTTC. Its translation is CASRKQGYGYTF. The J gene is TRBJ1-2, the V gene TRBV2, with TRBD1 matching 7 bases. CDR1 and CDR2 from the germline V gene are SNHLY and FYNNEI. The CDR3 has 12 residues. Trimming at V came to 6 bases and at J to 5 bases, leaving 3 bases not matched to a gene. Using reference TRBV2 and TRBJ1-2 for the parts outside the CDR3, the full variable domain is EPEVTQTPSHQVTQMGQEVILRCVPISNHLYFYWYRQILGQKVEFLVSFYNNEISEKSEIFDDQFSVERPDGSNFTLKIRSTKLEDSAMYFCASRKQGYGYTFGSGTRLTVV.

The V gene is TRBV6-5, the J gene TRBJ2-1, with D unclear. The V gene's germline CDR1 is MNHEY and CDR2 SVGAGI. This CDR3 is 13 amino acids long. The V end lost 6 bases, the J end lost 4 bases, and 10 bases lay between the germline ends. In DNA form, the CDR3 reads TGTGCCAGCAGGCTAGATAGGTACAATGAGCAGTTCTTC. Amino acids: CASRLDRYNEQFF.

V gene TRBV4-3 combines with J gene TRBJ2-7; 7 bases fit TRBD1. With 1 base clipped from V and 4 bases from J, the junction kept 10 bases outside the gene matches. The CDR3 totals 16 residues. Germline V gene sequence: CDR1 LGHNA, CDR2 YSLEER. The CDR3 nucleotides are TGCGCCAGCAGCCAAGGCGCCGGGACAGCCCCTTACGAGCAGTACTTC. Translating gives CASSQGAGTAPYEQYF.

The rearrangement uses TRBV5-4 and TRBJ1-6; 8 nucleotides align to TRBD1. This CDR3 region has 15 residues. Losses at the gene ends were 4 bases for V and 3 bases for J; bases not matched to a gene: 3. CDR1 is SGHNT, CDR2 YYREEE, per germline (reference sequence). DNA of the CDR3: TGTGCCAGCAGCGGACAGGGTCTCTATAATTCACCCCTCCACTTT. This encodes CASSGQGLYNSPLHF.

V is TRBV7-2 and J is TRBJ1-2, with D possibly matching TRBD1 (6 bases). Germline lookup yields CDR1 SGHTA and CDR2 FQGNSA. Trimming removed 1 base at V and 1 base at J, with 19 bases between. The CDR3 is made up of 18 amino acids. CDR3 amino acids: CASSLETGLVRGNYGYTF. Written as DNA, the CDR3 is TGTGCCAGCAGCTTAGAAACAGGGTTGGTTCGTGGTAACTATGGCTACACCTTC.

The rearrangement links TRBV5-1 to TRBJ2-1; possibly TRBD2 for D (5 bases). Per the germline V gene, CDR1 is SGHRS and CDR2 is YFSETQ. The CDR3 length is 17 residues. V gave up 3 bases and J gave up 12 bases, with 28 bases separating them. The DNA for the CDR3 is TGCGCCAGCAGCTCGCTACCTAGCTTTGGGGTCAATGAGCGGCAGTTCTTC. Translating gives CASSSLPSFGVNERQFF. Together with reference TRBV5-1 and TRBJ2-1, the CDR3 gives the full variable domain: KAGVTQTPRYLIKTRGQQVTLSCSPISGHRSVSWYQQTPGQGLQFLFEYFSETQRNKGNFPGRFSGRQFSNSRSEMNVSTLELGDSALYLCASSSLPSFGVNERQFFGPGTRLTVL.

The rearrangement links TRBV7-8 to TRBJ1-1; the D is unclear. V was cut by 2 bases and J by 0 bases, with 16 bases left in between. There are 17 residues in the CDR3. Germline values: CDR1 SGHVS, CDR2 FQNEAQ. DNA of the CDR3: TGTGCCAGCAGCTTATCGGGTCAGCCTAAGATGAACACTGAAGCTTTCTTT. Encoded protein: CASSLSGQPKMNTEAFF.

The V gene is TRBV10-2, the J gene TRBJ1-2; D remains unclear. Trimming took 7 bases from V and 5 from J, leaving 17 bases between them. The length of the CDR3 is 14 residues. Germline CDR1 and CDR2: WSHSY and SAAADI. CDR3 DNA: TGCGCCAGCACCCAGATATCCCCCCCGTATGGCTACACCTTC. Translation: CASTQISPPYGYTF.

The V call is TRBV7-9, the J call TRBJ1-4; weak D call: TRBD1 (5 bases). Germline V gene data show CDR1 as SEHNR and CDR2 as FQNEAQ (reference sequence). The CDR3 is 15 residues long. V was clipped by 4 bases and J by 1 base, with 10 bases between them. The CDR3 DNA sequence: TGTGCCAGCAGCTCTAAAAGGGGAACTAATGAAAAACTGTTTTTT. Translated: CASSSKRGTNEKLFF. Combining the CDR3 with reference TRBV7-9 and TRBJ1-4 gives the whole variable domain DTGVSQNPRHKITKRGQNVTFRCDPISEHNRLYWYRQTLGQGPEFLTYFQNEAQLEKSRLLSDRFSAERPKGSFSTLEIQRTEQGDSAMYLCASSSKRGTNEKLFFGSGTQLSVL.

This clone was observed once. DNA of the CDR3: TGCAGCGTGGTAGGGACTGACGACACTGAAGCTTTCTTT. Encoded protein: CSVVGTDDTEAFF. The V and J genes are TRBV29-1 and TRBJ1-1; weak D call: TRBD1 (5 bases). Per germline, CDR1 SQVTM and CDR2 ANQGSEA. Trimming took 6 bases from V and 3 from J, leaving 14 bases between them. CDR3 length equals 13 residues.

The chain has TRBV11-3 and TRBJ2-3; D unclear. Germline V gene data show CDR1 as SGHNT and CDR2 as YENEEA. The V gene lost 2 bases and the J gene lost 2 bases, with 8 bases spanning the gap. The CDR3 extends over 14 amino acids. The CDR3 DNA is TGTGCCAGCAGCTTAATGGCGGCCACAGATACGCAGTATTTT. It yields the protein CASSLMAATDTQYF.

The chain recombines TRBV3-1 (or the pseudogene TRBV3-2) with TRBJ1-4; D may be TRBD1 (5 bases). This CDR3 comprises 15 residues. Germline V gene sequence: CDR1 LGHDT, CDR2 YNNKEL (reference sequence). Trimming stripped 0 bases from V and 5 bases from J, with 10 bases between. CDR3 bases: TGTGCCAGCAGCCAAGAGGGGCGAGTGAATGAAAAACTGTTTTTT. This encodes CASSQEGRVNEKLFF.

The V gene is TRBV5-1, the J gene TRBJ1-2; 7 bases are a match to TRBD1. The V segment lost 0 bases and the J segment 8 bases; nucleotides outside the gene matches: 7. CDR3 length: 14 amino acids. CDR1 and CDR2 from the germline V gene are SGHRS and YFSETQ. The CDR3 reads CASSLGTGNSGYTF. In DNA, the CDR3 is TGCGCCAGCAGCTTGGGGACAGGCAACTCCGGCTACACCTTC.

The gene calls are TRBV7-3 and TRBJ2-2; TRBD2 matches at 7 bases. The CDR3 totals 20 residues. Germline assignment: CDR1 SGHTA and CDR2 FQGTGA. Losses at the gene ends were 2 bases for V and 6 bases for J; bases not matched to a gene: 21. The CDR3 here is CASSLWASGNNTGGAGELFF. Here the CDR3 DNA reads TGTGCCAGCAGCTTATGGGCTAGCGGAAACAACACCGGTGGGGCCGGGGAGCTGTTTTTT.

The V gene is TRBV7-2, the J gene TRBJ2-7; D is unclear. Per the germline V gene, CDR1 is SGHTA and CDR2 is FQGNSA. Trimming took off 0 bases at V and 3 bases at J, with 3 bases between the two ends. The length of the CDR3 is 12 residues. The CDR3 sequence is CASSLAYYEQYF. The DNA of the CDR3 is TGTGCCAGCAGCTTAGCCTACTACGAGCAGTACTTC.